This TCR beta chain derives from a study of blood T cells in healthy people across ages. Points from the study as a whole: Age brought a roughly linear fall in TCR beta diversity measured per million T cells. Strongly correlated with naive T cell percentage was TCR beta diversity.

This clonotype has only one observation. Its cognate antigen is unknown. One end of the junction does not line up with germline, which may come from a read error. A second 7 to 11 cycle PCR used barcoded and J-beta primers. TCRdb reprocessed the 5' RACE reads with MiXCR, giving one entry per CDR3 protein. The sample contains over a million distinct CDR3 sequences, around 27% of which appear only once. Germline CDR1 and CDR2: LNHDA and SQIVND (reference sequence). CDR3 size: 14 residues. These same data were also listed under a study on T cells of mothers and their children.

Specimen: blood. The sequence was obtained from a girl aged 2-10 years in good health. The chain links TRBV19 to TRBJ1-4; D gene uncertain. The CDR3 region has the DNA TGTACCAGTAGTATCGGGCCGGCGGATGAAAAACTGTTTTTT. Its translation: CTSSIGPADEKLFF.